Presented here are 4 T cell receptor beta chains from one specimen sequenced in a study of shared clonotypes between healthy human individuals. The data were produced by immunoSEQ multiplex PCR, yet TCRdb's version contains in-frame clones alone and is incomplete. The sample includes approximately 2,300,000 clones, roughly 92% of them seen just once. Sequencing input: naive CD4+ T cells from PBMCs. As for subset: CD45RA+ positively selected. Receptors originate from a man younger than 30 in good health. Some clones in this sample may be carry-over from other donors' samples.

V and J are TRBV5-1 and TRBJ2-7; TRBD1 might be the D (5 bases). Germline lookup yields CDR1 SGHRS and CDR2 YFSETQ. V was trimmed by 6 bases and J by 5 bases, leaving 12 bases between them. CDR3 length: 12 residues. The CDR3 coding sequence is TGCGCCAGCAATAGGGGCAGTGACGAGCAGTACTTC. Residues: CASNRGSDEQYF. Full variable domain (outside the CDR3, taken from reference TRBV5-1 and TRBJ2-7): KAGVTQTPRYLIKTRGQQVTLSCSPISGHRSVSWYQQTPGQGLQFLFEYFSETQRNKGNFPGRFSGRQFSNSRSEMNVSTLELGDSALYLCASNRGSDEQYFGPGTRLTVT.

The chain uses TRBV30 and TRBJ1-4; D remains ambiguous. The CDR3 consists of 14 residues. CDR1 and CDR2 (germline): GTSNPN, SVGIG (reference sequence). Trimming shortened V by 3 bases and J by 8 bases, and 16 bases separated the two germline ends. DNA of the CDR3: TGTGCCTGGAGGTGGAAGGGCGAGTGGGAAAAACTGTTTTTT. Translation: CAWRWKGEWEKLFF. Combining the CDR3 with reference TRBV30 and TRBJ1-4 gives the whole variable domain SQTIHQWPATLVQPVGSPLSLECTVEGTSNPNLYWYRQAAGRGLQLLFYSVGIGQISSEVPQNLSASRPQDRQFILSSKKLLLSDSGFYLCAWRWKGEWEKLFFGSGTQLSVL.

This clone showed up just a few times. The chain is built from TRBV6-6 and TRBJ1-4; TRBD1 aligns across 8 bases. CDR3 length: 13 amino acids. Germline V CDR1 and CDR2: MNHNY, SVGAGI (reference sequence). Trimming cost V 9 bases and J 5 bases; bases outside gene matches: 5. The CDR3 sequence is CASSRGQNEKLFF. The CDR3 bases are TGTGCCAGTAGCAGGGGGCAGAATGAAAAACTGTTTTTT.

This chain connects TRBV7-6 to TRBJ2-7, with D possibly being TRBD2 (5 bases). This CDR3 comprises 14 residues. The ends were cut back, 5 bases at V and 2 bases at J, with 13 bases in the middle. The germline gives CDR1 SGHVS, CDR2 FNYEAQ. CDR3 nucleotides: TGTGCCAGCAGCCCAGCGGTGAGGGCCTACGAGCAGTACTTC. Protein: CASSPAVRAYEQYF. Based on the CDR3 plus reference TRBV7-6 and TRBJ2-7, the full variable domain is GAGVSQSPRYKVTKRGQDVALRCDPISGHVSLYWYRQALGQGPEFLTYFNYEAQQDKSGLPNDRFSAERPEGSISTLTIQRTEQRDSAMYRCASSPAVRAYEQYFGPGTRLTVT.